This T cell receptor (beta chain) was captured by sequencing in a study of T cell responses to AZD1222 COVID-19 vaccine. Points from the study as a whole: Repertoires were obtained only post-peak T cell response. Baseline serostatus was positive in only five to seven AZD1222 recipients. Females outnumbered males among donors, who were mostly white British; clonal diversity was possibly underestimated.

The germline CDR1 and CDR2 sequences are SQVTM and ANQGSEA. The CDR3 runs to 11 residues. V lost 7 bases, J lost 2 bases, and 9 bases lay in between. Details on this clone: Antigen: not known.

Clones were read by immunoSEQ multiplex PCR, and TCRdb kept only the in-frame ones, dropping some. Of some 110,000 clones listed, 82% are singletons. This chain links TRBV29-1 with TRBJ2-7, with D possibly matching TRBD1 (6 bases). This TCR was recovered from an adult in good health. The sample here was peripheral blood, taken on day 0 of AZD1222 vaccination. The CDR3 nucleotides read TGCAGCGCTGGACAGACCTACGAGCAGTACTTC. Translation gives CSAGQTYEQYF.